This is a list of T cell receptor beta chains from one sample in a study of HIV-infected patients and healthy controls. TCRdb recomputed calls from the 5' RACE reads with MiXCR, one row per CDR3 protein. The table lists roughly 13,000 distinct CDR3 sequences, roughly 11% of them singletons, with about 6.3% in the top ten. Sample: blood. These receptors were taken from an adult in good health. Each CDR3 is given with its conserved first and last residue. A D gene is named only where the DNA matches it firmly. The listing skips clone size in some rows; elsewhere it reads once, few, many or a size class.

v_call	d_call	j_call	clone_size	cdr3_aa	cdr3_nt
TRBV7-9	NA	TRBJ2-5	medium-sized	CASSFRDFQETQYF	TGTGCCAGCAGCTTCAGGGACTTCCAAGAGACCCAGTACTTC
TRBV5-1	TRBD2	TRBJ2-2	NA	CASSLTSGRMNTGELFF	TGCGCCAGCAGCTTAACCAGCGGGAGGATGAACACCGGGGAGCTGTTTTTT
TRBV20-1	NA	TRBJ2-7	NA	CSASGQVHSYEQYF	TGCAGTGCTAGTGGCCAGGTACACTCCTACGAGCAGTACTTC
TRBV12-3/TRBV12-4	NA	TRBJ1-1	few	CASSPPNFKGTEAFF	TGTGCCAGCAGCCCTCCTAACTTTAAGGGAACTGAAGCTTTCTTT
TRBV5-1	NA	TRBJ2-6	medium-sized	CASSLGGSGANVLTF	TGCGCCAGCAGCTTAGGGGGATCTGGGGCCAACGTCCTGACTTTC
TRBV2	NA	TRBJ2-7	medium-sized	CASSVGYEQYF	TGTGCCAGCAGTGTAGGGTACGAGCAGTACTTC
TRBV29-1	NA	TRBJ2-5	NA	CSVEEGPGTQYF	TGCAGCGTTGAAGAGGGCCCAGGGACCCAGTACTTC
TRBV5-1	NA	TRBJ2-7	medium-sized	CASSLGPSDLEQYF	TGCGCCAGCAGCTTGGGACCGAGCGACCTCGAGCAGTACTTC
TRBV29-1	NA	TRBJ2-1	medium-sized	CSVGRGNEQFF	TGCAGCGTTGGTAGGGGCAATGAGCAGTTCTTC
TRBV5-4	TRBD1	TRBJ2-5	few	CASSFDRARGGETQYF	TGTGCCAGCAGCTTCGACAGGGCCCGAGGGGGAGAGACCCAGTACTTC
TRBV29-1	TRBD1	TRBJ2-7	many	CSAVAGGTHEQYF	TGCAGCGCCGTGGCAGGGGGCACACACGAGCAGTACTTC
TRBV29-1	NA	TRBJ2-1	few	CSAGGRNYNEQFF	TGCAGTGCCGGGGGACGGAACTACAATGAGCAGTTCTTC